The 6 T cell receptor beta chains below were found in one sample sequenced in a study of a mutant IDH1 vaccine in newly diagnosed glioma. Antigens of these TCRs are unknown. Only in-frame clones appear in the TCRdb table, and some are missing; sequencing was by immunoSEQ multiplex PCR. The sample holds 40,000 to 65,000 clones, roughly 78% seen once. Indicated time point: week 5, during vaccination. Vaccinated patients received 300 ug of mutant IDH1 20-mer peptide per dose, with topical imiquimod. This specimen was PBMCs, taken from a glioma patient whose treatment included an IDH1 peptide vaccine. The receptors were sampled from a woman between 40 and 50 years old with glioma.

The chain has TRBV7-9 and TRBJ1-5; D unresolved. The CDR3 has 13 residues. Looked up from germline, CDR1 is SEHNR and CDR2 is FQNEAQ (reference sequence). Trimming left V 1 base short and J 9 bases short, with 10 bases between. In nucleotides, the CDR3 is TGTGCCAGCAGCTTAGTAGGGCTGGCGCCCCAGCATTTT. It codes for CASSLVGLAPQHF.

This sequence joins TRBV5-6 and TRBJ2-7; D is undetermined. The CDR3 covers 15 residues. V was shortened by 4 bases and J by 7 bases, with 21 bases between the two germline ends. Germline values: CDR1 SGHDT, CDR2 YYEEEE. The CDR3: CASSVGPSGSREQYF. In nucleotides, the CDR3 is TGTGCCAGCAGCGTGGGCCCTTCCGGATCTCGTGAGCAGTACTTC.

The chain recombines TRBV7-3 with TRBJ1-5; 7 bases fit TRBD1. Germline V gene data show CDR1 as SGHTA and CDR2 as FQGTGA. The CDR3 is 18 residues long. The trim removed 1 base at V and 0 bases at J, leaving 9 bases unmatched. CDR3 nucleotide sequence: TGTGCCAGCAGCTTAAAACTTACAGGGGAGAATAGCAATCAGCCCCAGCATTTT. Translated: CASSLKLTGENSNQPQHF.

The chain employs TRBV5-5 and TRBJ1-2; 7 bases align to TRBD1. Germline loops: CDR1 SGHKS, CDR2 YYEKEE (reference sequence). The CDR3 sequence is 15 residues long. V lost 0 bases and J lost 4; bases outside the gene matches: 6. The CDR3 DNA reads TGTGCCAGCAGCTTGGCGGCGGGACAGAGCTATGGCTACACCTTC. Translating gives CASSLAAGQSYGYTF.

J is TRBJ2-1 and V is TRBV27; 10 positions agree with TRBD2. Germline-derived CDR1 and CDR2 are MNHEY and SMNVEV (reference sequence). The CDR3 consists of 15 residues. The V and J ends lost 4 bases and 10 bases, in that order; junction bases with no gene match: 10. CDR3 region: CASSSQLAGRDEQFF. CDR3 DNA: TGTGCCAGCAGTTCCCAACTAGCGGGGAGGGACGAGCAGTTCTTC.

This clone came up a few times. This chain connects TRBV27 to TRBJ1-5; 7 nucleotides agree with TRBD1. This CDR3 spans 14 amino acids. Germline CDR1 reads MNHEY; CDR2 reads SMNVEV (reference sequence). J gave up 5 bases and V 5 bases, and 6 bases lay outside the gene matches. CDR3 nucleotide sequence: TGTGCCAGCAGTCAGACGGGACAGTATCAGCCCCAGCATTTT. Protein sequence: CASSQTGQYQPQHF.